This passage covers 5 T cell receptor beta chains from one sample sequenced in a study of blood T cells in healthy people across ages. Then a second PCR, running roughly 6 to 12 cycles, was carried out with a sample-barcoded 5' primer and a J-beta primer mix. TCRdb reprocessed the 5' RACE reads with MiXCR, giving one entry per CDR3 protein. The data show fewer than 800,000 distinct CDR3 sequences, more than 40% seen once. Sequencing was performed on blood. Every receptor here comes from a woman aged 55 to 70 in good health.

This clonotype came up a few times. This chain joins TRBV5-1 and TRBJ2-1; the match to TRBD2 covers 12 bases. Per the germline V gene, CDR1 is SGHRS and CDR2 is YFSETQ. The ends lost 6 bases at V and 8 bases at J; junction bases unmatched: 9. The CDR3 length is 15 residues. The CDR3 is CASTVMTSGSYEQFF. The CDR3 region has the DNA TGCGCCAGCACCGTAATGACTAGCGGGAGCTATGAGCAGTTCTTC. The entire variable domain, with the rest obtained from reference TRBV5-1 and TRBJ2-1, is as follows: KAGVTQTPRYLIKTRGQQVTLSCSPISGHRSVSWYQQTPGQGLQFLFEYFSETQRNKGNFPGRFSGRQFSNSRSEMNVSTLELGDSALYLCASTVMTSGSYEQFFGPGTRLTVL.

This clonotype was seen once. The CDR3 loop is CASCQLAGVSNEQFF. In DNA, the CDR3 is TGTGCCAGCTGTCAGCTAGCGGGAGTAAGCAATGAGCAGTTCTTC. The chain uses TRBV7-2 and TRBJ2-1; 10 bases are shared with TRBD2. With V trimmed by 8 bases and J by 6 bases, 10 bases remained unmatched. The length of the CDR3 is 15 residues. The germline V gene encodes CDR1 SGHTA and CDR2 FQGNSA.

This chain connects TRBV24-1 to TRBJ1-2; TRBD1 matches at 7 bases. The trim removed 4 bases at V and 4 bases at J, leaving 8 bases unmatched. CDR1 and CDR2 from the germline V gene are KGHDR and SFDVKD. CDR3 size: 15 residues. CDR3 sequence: CATSEQTGIGYGYTF. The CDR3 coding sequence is TGTGCCACCAGTGAACAGACAGGGATAGGCTATGGCTACACCTTC.

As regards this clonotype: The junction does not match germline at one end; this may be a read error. In nucleotides, the CDR3 is TGCGCCGGCAGCGCCGGACAGGGGTACGGTGAGCAGTTCTTC. This sequence encodes CAGSAGQGYGEQFF. The chain is built from TRBV5-1 and TRBJ2-1, with 9 bases identical to TRBD1. CDR1 and CDR2 (germline): SGHRS, YFSETQ. This CDR3 has 14 residues.

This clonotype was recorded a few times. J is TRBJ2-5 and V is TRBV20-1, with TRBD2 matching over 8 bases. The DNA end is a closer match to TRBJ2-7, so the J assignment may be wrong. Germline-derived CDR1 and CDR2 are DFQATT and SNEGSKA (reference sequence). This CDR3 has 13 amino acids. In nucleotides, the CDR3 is TGCAGCACGAATAGCCGGACTAGCCACGAGCAGTACTTC. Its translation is CSTNSRTSHEQYF.